A single sample gave rise to the 10 T cell receptor beta chains below, sequenced in a study of T-cell reconstitution after alpha-beta-depleted transplantation in children. Researchers prepared the TCRbeta library using unique molecular identifiers, the study reports. TCRdb ran MiXCR on the PCR reads and lists one entry per CDR3 protein. The table includes some 640,000 distinct CDR3 sequences, roughly 15% detected once. The source material was PBMCs from the stem cell graft donor, sampled from the stem cell graft. The receptors come from a human donor who donated a stem cell graft to a child with acute myeloid leukemia.

This clonotype showed up many times. The J gene is TRBJ1-1, the V gene TRBV20-1; D is possibly TRBD1 (5 bases). The CDR3 sequence is 11 residues long. CDR1 and CDR2 (germline): DFQATT, SNEGSKA (reference sequence). V gave up 3 bases and J gave up 11 bases, with 13 bases separating them. CDR3 coding DNA: TGCAGTGCTAGTCTGGGGCGCGGGGCTTTCTTT. Protein product: CSASLGRGAFF.

This sequence joins TRBV20-1 and TRBJ2-2; D is possibly TRBD1 or TRBD2 (5 bases each). Germline V gene lookup returns CDR1 DFQATT and CDR2 SNEGSKA (reference sequence). The CDR3 has 16 residues. V was pared by 0 bases and J by 0 bases, with 11 bases between. The CDR3 DNA is TGCAGTGCTAGAGATCCTCGGGGACCGAACACCGGGGAGCTGTTTTTT. It specifies CSARDPRGPNTGELFF.

This clonotype was observed a handful of times. The chain employs TRBV5-1 and TRBJ1-1, with no clear D. Trimming left V 2 bases short and J 7 bases short, with 24 bases between. CDR1 and CDR2 (germline): SGHRS, YFSETQ. The CDR3 extends over 17 amino acids. The CDR3 here is CASSFPTDLPQAGEAFF. The CDR3 DNA sequence: TGCGCCAGCAGCTTTCCGACCGACCTTCCCCAGGCAGGTGAAGCTTTCTTT.

The CDR3 DNA follows: TGTGCCAGCAGCCAAGTGATGGGGGAGTCTGAAGCTTTCTTT. This sequence encodes CASSQVMGESEAFF. The chain couples TRBV3-1 to TRBJ1-1; possibly TRBD1 for D (5 bases). Germline V gene sequence: CDR1 LGHDT, CDR2 YNNKEL (reference sequence). The ends were cut back, 1 base at V and 6 bases at J, with 12 bases in the middle. This CDR3 spans 14 amino acids.

This clonotype was counted a few times. The V and J genes are TRBV24-1 and TRBJ2-2, with D hard to call. V shed 4 bases and J shed 4 bases, with 9 bases lying between them. The length of the CDR3 is 14 residues. The germline V gene has CDR1 KGHDR and CDR2 SFDVKD. The CDR3 DNA reads TGTGCCACCAGTGAAAAGACATTCACCGGGGAGCTGTTTTTT. Translation: CATSEKTFTGELFF.

This clonotype occurred many times. This sequence joins TRBV29-1 and TRBJ1-4, with 9 positions matching TRBD1. Germline CDR1 and CDR2: SQVTM and ANQGSEA. J was trimmed by 6 bases and V by 6 bases; bases with no gene match: 2. The CDR3 is 12 amino acids. The CDR3 DNA reads as TGCAGCGTGGGACAGGGCCATGAAAAACTGTTTTTT. Translation gives CSVGQGHEKLFF.

This clonotype has a handful of counts. The chain combines TRBV12-3 or TRBV12-4 with TRBJ2-5; no clear D gene. V was clipped by 0 bases and J by 1 base, with 3 bases between them. The CDR3 totals 13 residues. The CDR3 bases are TGTGCCAGCAGTTTAGCGACCCAAGAGACCCAGTACTTC. Translation: CASSLATQETQYF.

This clonotype showed up many times. This rearrangement joins TRBV20-1 to TRBJ2-7, with D possibly being TRBD1 (6 bases). From germline, CDR1 is DFQATT and CDR2 SNEGSKA (reference sequence). V shed 0 bases and J shed 0 bases, with 12 bases lying between them. The CDR3 contains 15 residues. DNA of the CDR3: TGCAGTGCTAGAGATAGCGCAGGGGCCTCCTACGAGCAGTACGTC. Translation gives CSARDSAGASYEQYV.

This clonotype has more than one count but fewer than ten. The gene calls are TRBV11-2 and TRBJ2-1, with D perhaps TRBD1 (6 bases). The length of the CDR3 is 16 residues. The ends were cut back, 7 bases at V and 2 bases at J, with 18 bases in the middle. CDR1 is SGHAT and CDR2 is FQNNGV in the germline V gene. CDR3 in amino acids: CASTFSGHGPYNEQFF. CDR3 nucleotide sequence: TGTGCCAGCACCTTCTCGGGACACGGACCCTACAATGAGCAGTTCTTC.

The chain uses TRBV20-1 and TRBJ2-4, with 7 nucleotides matching TRBD2. J gave up 1 base and V 2 bases, and 11 bases lay outside the gene matches. The V gene's germline CDR1 is DFQATT and CDR2 SNEGSKA (reference sequence). This CDR3 spans 17 amino acids. CDR3: CSARLESRDYAKNIQYF. CDR3 in DNA: TGCAGTGCTAGACTAGAGTCCAGGGACTATGCCAAAAACATTCAGTACTTC.